The source of this T cell receptor beta chain is a study of control samples from healthy donors and cancer patients. The ends lost 7 bases at V and 5 bases at J; junction bases unmatched: 11. CDR1 is MNHNY and CDR2 is SVGAGI in the germline V gene (reference sequence). The CDR3 is 14 residues long. The assay was immunoSEQ multiplex PCR, and TCRdb's table has in-frame clones only and misses some. Recorded here are about 200,000 clones; the top ten clones represent roughly 2%. The clonotype comes from a woman between 25 and 40 years old in good health. The chain combines TRBV6-6 with TRBJ2-7, with TRBD1 identical over 7 bases. What was sequenced was blood. The CDR3 sequence is CASTISDRAHEQYF. CDR3 DNA sequence: TGTGCCAGCACCATCTCCGACAGGGCCCACGAGCAGTACTTC.